This entry is about one TCR beta chain. The data originate from a study of response to subunit inactivated influenza vaccine. CDR3 length: 13 amino acids. Germline values: CDR1 SNHLY, CDR2 FYNNEI. Losses at the gene ends were 7 bases for V and 4 bases for J; bases not matched to a gene: 3. TCRdb processed the RT-PCR reads anew with MiXCR; each CDR3 protein has one entry. The sample consists of more than 700,000 distinct CDR3 sequences, less than 25% of them appearing once. The chain employs TRBV2 and TRBJ1-4, with 7 positions matching TRBD1. This receptor was obtained from a man in his fifties who received an inactivated influenza vaccine. The sequencing used PBMCs from blood, collected less than 6 days after vaccination. The CDR3 DNA follows: TGTGCCAGCACGGGACAGCTTAATGAAAAACTGTTTTTT. This translates into CASTGQLNEKLFF.